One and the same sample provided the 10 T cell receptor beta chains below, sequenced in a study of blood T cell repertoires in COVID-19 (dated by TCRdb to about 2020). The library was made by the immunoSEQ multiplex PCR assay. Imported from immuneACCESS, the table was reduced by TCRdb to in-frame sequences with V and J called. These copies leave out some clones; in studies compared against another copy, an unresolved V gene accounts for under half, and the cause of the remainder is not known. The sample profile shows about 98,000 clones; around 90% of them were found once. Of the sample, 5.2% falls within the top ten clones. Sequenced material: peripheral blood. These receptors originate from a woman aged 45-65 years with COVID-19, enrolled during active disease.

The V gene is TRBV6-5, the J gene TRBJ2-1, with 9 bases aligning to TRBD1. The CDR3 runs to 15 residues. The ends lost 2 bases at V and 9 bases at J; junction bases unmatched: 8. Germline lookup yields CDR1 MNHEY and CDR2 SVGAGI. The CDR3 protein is CASSYGTGRSSEQFF. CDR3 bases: TGTGCCAGCAGTTACGGGACAGGGCGCTCCAGTGAGCAGTTCTTC.

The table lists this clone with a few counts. CDR3: CASSLGRDQPQHF. CDR3 bases: TGTGCCAGCAGTTTGGGGAGGGACCAGCCCCAGCATTTT. The chain employs TRBV12-3 or TRBV12-4 and TRBJ1-5, with a possible D match to TRBD1 (5 bases). V dropped 3 bases and J dropped 7 bases, with 10 bases sitting between them. CDR3 length: 13 amino acids.

CDR3 region: CASSLSSGEAYEQYF. The CDR3 DNA sequence: TGTGCCAGCAGCTTATCTAGCGGGGAGGCCTACGAGCAGTACTTC. The V call is TRBV7-3, the J call TRBJ2-7, with TRBD2 matching 9 bases. Germline V gene data show CDR1 as SGHTA and CDR2 as FQGTGA. The CDR3 extends over 15 amino acids. V shed 2 bases and J 2 bases; nucleotides not matched to a gene: 4.

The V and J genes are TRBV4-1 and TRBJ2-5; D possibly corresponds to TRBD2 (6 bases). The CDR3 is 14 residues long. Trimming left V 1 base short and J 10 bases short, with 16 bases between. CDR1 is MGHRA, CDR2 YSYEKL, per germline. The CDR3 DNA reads TGCGCCAGCAGCCAAGGGGGAGGTCTGCGAGACCAGTACTTC. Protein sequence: CASSQGGGLRDQYF.

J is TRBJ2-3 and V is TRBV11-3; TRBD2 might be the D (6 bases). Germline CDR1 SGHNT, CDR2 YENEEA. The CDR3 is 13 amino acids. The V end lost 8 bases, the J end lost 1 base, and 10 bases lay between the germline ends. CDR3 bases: TGTGCCAGCCTGGGCGGGGGCACAGATACGCAGTATTTT. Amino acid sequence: CASLGGGTDTQYF. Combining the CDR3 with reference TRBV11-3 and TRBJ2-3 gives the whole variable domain EAGVVQSPRYKIIEKKQPVAFWCNPISGHNTLYWYLQNLGQGPELLIRYENEEAVDDSQLPKDRFSAERLKGVDSTLKIQPAELGDSAVYLCASLGGGTDTQYFGPGTRLTVL.

CDR3 loop: CASSRNGQGNTEAFF. In DNA form, the CDR3 reads TGTGCCAGCTCACGTAACGGACAGGGGAACACTGAAGCTTTCTTT. The rearrangement joins TRBV18 to TRBJ1-1; 8 positions match TRBD1. Germline V lookup: CDR1 KGHSH, CDR2 LQKENI. The CDR3 is 15 amino acids. The V gene end was trimmed by 4 bases and the J gene end by 1 base; junction bases not matched to a gene: 5.

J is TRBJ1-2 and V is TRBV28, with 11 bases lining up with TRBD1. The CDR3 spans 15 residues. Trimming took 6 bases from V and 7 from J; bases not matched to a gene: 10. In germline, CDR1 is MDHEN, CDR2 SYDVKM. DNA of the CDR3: TGTGCCAGCAGCCCCCGGACAGGGGGCGCGCGTGGCTACACCTTC. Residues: CASSPRTGGARGYTF.

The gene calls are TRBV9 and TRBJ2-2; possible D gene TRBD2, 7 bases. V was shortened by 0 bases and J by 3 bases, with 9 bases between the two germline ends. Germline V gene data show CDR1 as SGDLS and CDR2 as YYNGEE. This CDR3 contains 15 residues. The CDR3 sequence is CASSVVGGDTGELFF. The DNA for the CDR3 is TGTGCCAGCAGCGTAGTAGGGGGGGACACCGGGGAGCTGTTTTTT.

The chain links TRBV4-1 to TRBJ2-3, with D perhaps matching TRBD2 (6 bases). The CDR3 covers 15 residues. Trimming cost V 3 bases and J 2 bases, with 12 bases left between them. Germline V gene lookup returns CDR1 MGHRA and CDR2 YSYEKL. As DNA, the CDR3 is TGCGCCAGCAGCCACGGAAGCGGGCCCACAGATACGCAGTATTTT. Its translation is CASSHGSGPTDTQYF.

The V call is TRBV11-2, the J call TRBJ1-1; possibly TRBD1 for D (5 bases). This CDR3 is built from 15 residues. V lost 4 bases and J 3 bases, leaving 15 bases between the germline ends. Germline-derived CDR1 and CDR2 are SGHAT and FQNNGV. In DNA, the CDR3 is TGTGCCAGCAGCTCATCCGTCAGGGCGGACACTGAAGCTTTCTTT. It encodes CASSSSVRADTEAFF.